This TCR beta chain originates from a study of beta chain features in type 1 diabetes (dated by TCRdb to 2017 to 2018). Study-wide context: No differences in mean age, gender distribution, total cell number or subset yield were found between patients and healthy donors. A total of some 110 million sorted cells were examined across all samples, and the number of cells per subset was strongly correlated with RNA yield. In the study, TCRB repertoires of sorted circulating CD4+ T cell subsets from recently diagnosed type 1 diabetes patients were compared with those of matched healthy donors. Regulatory and stem cell-like memory subsets were isolated from only 8 patients and roughly 8 healthy donors, whereas naive and central memory subsets came from all 30 or so donors.

This clone was picked up a small number of times. This clone's antigen is unknown. A much larger clonotype is one base distant, so this may be a read error. Each donor gave one peripheral blood draw, averaging approximately 120 mL, which was collected into heparinised tubes. Using a panel that included CD45RO, CCR7, CD25, CD127, CD95 and CD27, naive, central memory, regulatory and stem cell-like memory CD4+ T cells were sorted on a BD FACSAria II. All sorted populations exceeded 95% purity. PBMCs were isolated right away by Lymphoprep density gradient centrifugation and were stained directly, without culture. Samples were stained and sorted in pairs, with one healthy donor and one patient per experiment, so that batch effects were minimized. The High Capacity cDNA Reverse Transcription Kit was used to reverse transcribe all of the isolated RNA, meaning that expressed TCRB transcripts were what got sequenced. Naive, central memory and regulatory T cell samples underwent deep immunoSEQ sequencing, averaging about 3.57 million total reads per sample. After sorted cells were lysed in RLT buffer, RNA was extracted with DNase-treated RNeasy Micro or Mini kits, with the choice depending on cell number. To prevent cross-contamination, each cell subset was processed individually, whereas patient and healthy donor samples were processed jointly. Using the immunoSEQ multiplex PCR, TCRB sequences were amplified from cDNA into 87-bp fragments spanning the CDR3 region. The amplicons were sequenced using the Illumina HiSeq platform. Per the original workflow: PCR bias was computationally corrected using synthetic template baselines, reads within Hamming distance 2 were collapsed, and singletons that could not be merged were discarded. Reads were aligned against IMGT so that V, D and J genes, CDR3 length and insertions or deletions at six rearrangement sites could be assigned. Within each subset, clonotype counts were normalized to sorted cell number, and only after that were true diversity and Gini coefficients computed with the tcR R package. Repertoire sharing was quantified using the overlap coefficient calculated on TCRB nucleotide sequences. Not all clones reach the TCRdb copy of this immuneACCESS table, which keeps in-frame sequences only. Checked studies attribute under half of the gap to unresolved V genes and leave the rest unexplained. V, J and clone size were drawn from that table, and D and trimming were deduced from the DNA. The sample profile shows about 240,000 clones; less than 35% of them were found once. The ten largest clonotypes hold under 5% of the sample.

CDR1 SGHKS and CDR2 YYEKEE are derived from the germline V gene (reference sequence). The V and J ends are trimmed by 1 base and 5 bases, leaving 3 bases between them. The CDR3 numbers 11 residues from cysteine through phenylalanine. Solely the CDR3 DNA is kept, with 33 bases framed from the first base. Overall study results and their limits: A moderate but significant shortening of TCRB CDR3 length was observed in type 1 diabetes patients in all four CD4+ subsets. At VDJ recombination sites, patients with type 1 diabetes made fewer insertions and deleted more nucleotides, a pattern implying thymic rearrangement abnormalities. PCR may preferentially amplify shorter templates, but because patient and control samples were amplified and corrected together, any resulting skew would affect both groups equally. Naive, central memory and regulatory TCRB repertoires appeared to be more alike among patients than among healthy donors. Sequencing cDNA rather than genomic DNA could over-represent highly expressing activated cells, although activation and CD3 levels did not differ between groups. Only small numbers of individuals were included in the HLA sub-analyses, which left unresolved whether HLA type had any influence on TCRB rearrangement.

Sample: central memory CD4+ T cells from blood. The sequence came from a man aged 30 to 39 in good health. The chain joins TRBV5-5 to TRBJ2-5, with the D gene uncertain. The CDR3 has the sequence CASSLRETQYF. The bases are TGTGCCAGCAGCTTGAGGGAGACCCAGTACTTC.